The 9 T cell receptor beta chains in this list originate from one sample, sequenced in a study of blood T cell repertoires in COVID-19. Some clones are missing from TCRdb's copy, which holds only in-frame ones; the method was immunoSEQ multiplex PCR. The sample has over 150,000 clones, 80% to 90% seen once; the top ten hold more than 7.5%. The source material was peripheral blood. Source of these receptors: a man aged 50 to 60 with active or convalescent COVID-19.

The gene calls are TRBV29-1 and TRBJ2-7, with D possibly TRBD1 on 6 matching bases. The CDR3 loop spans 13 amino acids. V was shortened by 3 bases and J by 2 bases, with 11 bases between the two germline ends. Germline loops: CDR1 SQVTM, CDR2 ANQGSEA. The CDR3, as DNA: TGCAGCGTTGACAGGGACACTACCTACGAGCAGTACTTC. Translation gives CSVDRDTTYEQYF.

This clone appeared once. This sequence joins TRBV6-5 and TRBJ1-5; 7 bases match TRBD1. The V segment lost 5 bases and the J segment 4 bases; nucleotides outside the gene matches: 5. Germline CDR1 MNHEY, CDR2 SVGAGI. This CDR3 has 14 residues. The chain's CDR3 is CASSPRDRNQPQHF. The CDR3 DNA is TGTGCCAGCAGTCCTCGGGACAGAAATCAGCCCCAGCATTTT.

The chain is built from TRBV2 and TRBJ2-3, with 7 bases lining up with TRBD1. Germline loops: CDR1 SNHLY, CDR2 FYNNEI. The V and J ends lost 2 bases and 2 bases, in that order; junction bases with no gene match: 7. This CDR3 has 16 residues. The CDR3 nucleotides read TGTGCCAGCAGTGAAACCCACAGGGGCTTCACAGATACGCAGTATTTT. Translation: CASSETHRGFTDTQYF. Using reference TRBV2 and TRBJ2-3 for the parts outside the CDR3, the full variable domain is EPEVTQTPSHQVTQMGQEVILRCVPISNHLYFYWYRQILGQKVEFLVSFYNNEISEKSEIFDDQFSVERPDGSNFTLKIRSTKLEDSAMYFCASSETHRGFTDTQYFGPGTRLTVL.

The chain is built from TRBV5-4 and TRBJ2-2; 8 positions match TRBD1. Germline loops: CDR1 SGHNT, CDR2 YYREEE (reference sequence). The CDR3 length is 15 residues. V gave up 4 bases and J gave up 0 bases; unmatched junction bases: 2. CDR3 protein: CASSGGQANTGELFF. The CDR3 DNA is TGTGCCAGCAGCGGGGGACAGGCGAACACCGGGGAGCTGTTTTTT.

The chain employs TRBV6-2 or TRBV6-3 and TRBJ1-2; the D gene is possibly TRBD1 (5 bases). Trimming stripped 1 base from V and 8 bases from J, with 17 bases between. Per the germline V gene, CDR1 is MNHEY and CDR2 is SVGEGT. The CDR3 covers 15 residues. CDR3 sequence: CASSYFRQGIEGYTF. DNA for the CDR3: TGTGCCAGCAGTTACTTTCGTCAGGGAATTGAGGGCTACACCTTC.

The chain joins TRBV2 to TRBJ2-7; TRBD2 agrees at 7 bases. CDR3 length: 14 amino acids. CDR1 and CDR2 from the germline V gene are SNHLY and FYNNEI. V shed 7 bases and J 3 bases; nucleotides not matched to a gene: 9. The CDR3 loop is CASKTGEGGYEQYF. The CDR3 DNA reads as TGTGCCAGCAAGACGGGGGAGGGAGGCTACGAGCAGTACTTC.

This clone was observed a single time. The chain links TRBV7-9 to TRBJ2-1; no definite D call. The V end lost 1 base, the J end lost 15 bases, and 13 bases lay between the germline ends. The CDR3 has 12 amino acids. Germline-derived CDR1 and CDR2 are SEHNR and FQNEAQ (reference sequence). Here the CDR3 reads CASSLGDSRGFF. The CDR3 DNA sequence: TGTGCCAGCAGCTTAGGTGACTCAAGAGGGTTCTTC.

The CDR3 loop reads CSAGPGAQFF. DNA for the CDR3: TGCAGTGCGGGACCAGGGGCGCAGTTCTTC. J is TRBJ2-1 and V is TRBV20-1, with a weak D call TRBD1 (6 bases). This CDR3 is built from 10 residues. Germline V gene sequence: CDR1 DFQATT, CDR2 SNEGSKA (reference sequence). V was clipped by 6 bases and J by 12 bases, with 12 bases between them.

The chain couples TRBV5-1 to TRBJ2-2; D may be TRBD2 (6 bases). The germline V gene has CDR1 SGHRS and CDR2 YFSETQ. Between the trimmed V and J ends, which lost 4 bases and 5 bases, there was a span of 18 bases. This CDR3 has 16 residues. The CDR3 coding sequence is TGCGCCAGCAGCCCCCGAGGAGGGGCTTGGACCGGGGAGCTGTTTTTT. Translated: CASSPRGGAWTGELFF.